The next 12 T cell receptor beta chains were all read from a single sample in a study of PD-L1 blockade in urothelial cancer. Time point here: pretreatment peripheral blood. Only in-frame clones appear in the TCRdb table, and some are missing; sequencing was by immunoSEQ multiplex PCR. The data hold more than 75,000 clones, with roughly 84% observed a single time. The sample consisted of PBMCs, taken around atezolizumab (anti-PD-L1) treatment. These receptors came from a man aged 60 to 69 with urothelial cancer.

This chain joins TRBV7-9 and TRBJ2-5; D might be TRBD2 (6 bases). The length of the CDR3 is 14 residues. CDR1 and CDR2 from the germline V gene are SEHNR and FQNEAQ (reference sequence). Between the trimmed V and J ends, which lost 5 bases and 8 bases, there was a span of 18 bases. The CDR3 DNA reads as TGTGCCAGCAGCCCGGGGGATGCTTTGGAAACCCAGTACTTC. Translated: CASSPGDALETQYF. The variable domain in full, with the rest retrieved from reference TRBV7-9 and TRBJ2-5, is DTGVSQNPRHKITKRGQNVTFRCDPISEHNRLYWYRQTLGQGPEFLTYFQNEAQLEKSRLLSDRFSAERPKGSFSTLEIQRTEQGDSAMYLCASSPGDALETQYFGPGTRLLVL.

J is TRBJ2-3 and V is TRBV9, with TRBD2 matching over 12 bases. CDR1 is SGDLS, CDR2 YYNGEE, per germline. This CDR3 region has 18 residues. The junction had 8 bases not matched to a gene; V was cut back by 3 bases and J by 0 bases. CDR3 nucleotides: TGTGCCAGCAGCGGGGCTAGCGGGGGGGCTTATAGCACAGATACGCAGTATTTT. This codes for CASSGASGGAYSTDTQYF.

This clone was found once. The J gene is TRBJ1-2, the V gene TRBV28; 10 bases map to TRBD1. Germline CDR1 is MDHEN and CDR2 is SYDVKM. The CDR3 has 15 amino acids. Unmatched junction bases numbered 8, after V lost 4 bases and J lost 6 bases. CDR3: CASSSHGQGDDGYTF. In DNA form, the CDR3 reads TGTGCCAGCAGTTCCCACGGACAGGGGGATGATGGCTACACCTTC.

V and J are TRBV27 and TRBJ2-6, with a possible D match to TRBD1 (5 bases). Per the germline V gene, CDR1 is MNHEY and CDR2 is SMNVEV (reference sequence). The ends were cut back, 5 bases at V and 1 base at J, with 6 bases in the middle. The length of the CDR3 is 14 residues. The CDR3: CASSQGSGANVLTF. In DNA form, the CDR3 reads TGTGCCAGCAGTCAGGGTTCTGGGGCCAACGTCCTGACTTTC.

The chain couples TRBV23-1 to TRBJ2-5; D possibly corresponds to TRBD1 (6 bases). TRBV23-1 is labeled an ORF, and its function is uncertain. The length of the CDR3 is 13 residues. Trimming cost V 2 bases and J 5 bases, with 9 bases left between them. DNA for the CDR3: TGCGCCAGCAGTCAACGGACAGAGGAGACCCAGTACTTC. Protein sequence: CASSQRTEETQYF.

The chain couples TRBV4-3 to TRBJ2-2, with TRBD1 matching 7 bases. The V and J ends lost 3 bases and 6 bases, in that order; junction bases with no gene match: 7. This CDR3 is 15 amino acids long. Germline CDR1 LGHNA, CDR2 YSLEER. CDR3 sequence (DNA): TGCGCCAGCAGCCAGGAACAGGGGTTGGCCGGGGAGCTGTTTTTT. It yields the protein CASSQEQGLAGELFF.

V is TRBV6-1 and J is TRBJ2-2; maybe TRBD2 (5 bases). The CDR3 is 14 amino acids. V was shortened by 1 base and J by 6 bases, with 9 bases between the two germline ends. Germline V gene data show CDR1 as MNHNS and CDR2 as SASEGT. CDR3 in DNA: TGTGCCAGCAGTGAAGGGCTAGCATCCGGGGAGCTGTTTTTT. It translates to CASSEGLASGELFF.

J is TRBJ2-1 and V is TRBV9; 7 positions match TRBD2. The CDR3 totals 15 residues. V dropped 1 base and J dropped 7; count of bases not matched to a gene: 8. Germline V gene data show CDR1 as SGDLS and CDR2 as YYNGEE. This chain's CDR3 is CASSVSGDPFNEQFF. The CDR3 coding sequence is TGTGCCAGCAGCGTAAGCGGGGACCCTTTTAATGAGCAGTTCTTC.

V gene TRBV7-2 combines with J gene TRBJ2-4, with TRBD1 identical over 11 bases. V lost 4 bases to trimming and J lost 7 bases; unmatched junction nucleotides: 12. The CDR3 is made up of 17 amino acids. Per the germline V gene, CDR1 is SGHTA and CDR2 is FQGNSA. The CDR3 sequence: CASSSNQPGTGGNIQYF. CDR3 nucleotides: TGTGCCAGCAGCTCTAACCAACCCGGGACAGGGGGGAACATTCAGTACTTC.

The genes are TRBV30 and TRBJ1-4; D is unclear. The CDR3 covers 15 residues. Germline assignment: CDR1 GTSNPN and CDR2 SVGIG (reference sequence). The germline V and J ends were trimmed by 0 bases and 3 bases, with 11 bases remaining between them. CDR3 residues: CAWSVPAGANEKLFF. For the CDR3, the DNA is TGTGCCTGGAGTGTACCGGCGGGTGCTAATGAAAAACTGTTTTTT.

The V call is TRBV6-1, the J call TRBJ1-1; 9 bases are a match to TRBD1. V lost 5 bases and J lost 5; bases outside the gene matches: 3. This CDR3 comprises 13 residues. The germline V gene has CDR1 MNHNS and CDR2 SASEGT. CDR3: CASSWTGATEAFF. In DNA form, the CDR3 reads TGTGCCAGCAGTTGGACAGGGGCTACTGAAGCTTTCTTT.

J is TRBJ2-7 and V is TRBV28, with a tentative D call TRBD2 (5 bases). The germline V gene encodes CDR1 MDHEN and CDR2 SYDVKM. This CDR3 is built from 12 residues. Trimming cost V 8 bases and J 6 bases, with 14 bases left between them. CDR3 nucleotide sequence: TGTGCCAGCCGAGAAAGCGGTGGCGAGCAGTACTTC. Its translation: CASRESGGEQYF.